This T cell receptor beta chain was observed in a study of beta chain features in type 1 diabetes. General study results and limits: There was no resolution here of whether HLA type influences TCRB rearrangement.

The authors reverse transcribed all of the isolated RNA, so sequencing captured expressed TCRB transcripts. The table came from immunoSEQ multiplex PCR; TCRdb's copy has only in-frame clones and leaves some out. The table lists approximately 470,000 clones, about 32% of them singletons. There are a few counts of this clone. What it binds is not known. The CDR3 is 13 amino acids. The germline V gene encodes CDR1 MNHEY and CDR2 SMNVEV (reference sequence). V trimming: 5 bases; J trimming: 2 bases; junction bases outside the gene matches: 3. The chain links TRBV27 to TRBJ2-7; 7 nucleotides match TRBD2. The clonotype originates from a man between 18 and 29 years old in good health. Sequencing was done on a sample of naive CD4+ T cells from blood. CDR3 nucleotide sequence: TGTGCCAGCAGTCCAGGACTAGCCTACGAGCAGTACTTC. Translated, it gives CASSPGLAYEQYF.